This entry lists 7 T cell receptor beta chains sequenced from one sample in a study of T cell responses to AZD1222 COVID-19 vaccine. Clones were read by immunoSEQ multiplex PCR, and TCRdb kept only the in-frame ones, dropping some. Altogether roughly 100,000 clones are present, roughly nine tenths being singletons, with the ten largest covering less than 4%. The specimen comprised peripheral blood, sampled 28 days after the second dose of the MenACWY control vaccine. These receptors were obtained from an adult who received the MenACWY meningococcal vaccine as a control.

The chain is built from TRBV15 and TRBJ1-1; no clear D. CDR1 is LNHNV, CDR2 YYDKDF, per germline (reference sequence). The CDR3 contains 13 residues. V shed 2 bases and J shed 2 bases, with 6 bases lying between them. CDR3: CATSRSGNTEAFF. Written as DNA, the CDR3 is TGTGCCACCAGCAGATCGGGCAACACTGAAGCTTTCTTT.

The J gene is TRBJ1-2, the V gene TRBV5-1, with 9 bases that match TRBD1. Germline-derived CDR1 and CDR2 are SGHRS and YFSETQ. With 4 bases clipped from V and 0 bases from J, the junction kept 4 bases outside the gene matches. The CDR3 extends over 15 amino acids. The CDR3 DNA sequence: TGCGCCAGCAGCAAGGGACAGGGACCTAACTATGGCTACACCTTC. Translating gives CASSKGQGPNYGYTF. Combining the CDR3 with reference TRBV5-1 and TRBJ1-2 gives the whole variable domain KAGVTQTPRYLIKTRGQQVTLSCSPISGHRSVSWYQQTPGQGLQFLFEYFSETQRNKGNFPGRFSGRQFSNSRSEMNVSTLELGDSALYLCASSKGQGPNYGYTFGSGTRLTVV.

The chain's CDR3 is CSGRTSAYGYTF. For the CDR3, the DNA is TGCAGCGGCCGAACATCGGCCTATGGCTACACCTTC. The chain is built from TRBV29-1 and TRBJ1-2; D uncertain. V lost 7 bases to trimming and J lost 4 bases, with 13 bases between them. From germline, CDR1 is SQVTM and CDR2 ANQGSEA. The CDR3 loop spans 12 amino acids. Combining the CDR3 with reference TRBV29-1 and TRBJ1-2 gives the whole variable domain SAVISQKPSRDICQRGTSLTIQCQVDSQVTMMFWYRQQPGQSLTLIATANQGSEATYESGFVIDKFPISRPNLTFSTLTVSNMSPEDSSIYLCSGRTSAYGYTFGSGTRLTVV.

The CDR3 spells CASSFHGEGQYF. Here the CDR3 DNA reads TGTGCCAGCAGCTTCCACGGCGAAGGGCAGTACTTC. The gene calls are TRBV11-2 and TRBJ2-7; D not certain. The CDR3 is 12 residues long. The V gene's germline CDR1 is SGHAT and CDR2 FQNNGV. V lost 3 bases and J 9 bases, leaving 12 bases between the germline ends.

The chain recombines TRBV21-1 with TRBJ2-7; the tabulated D call, TRBD2, remains unverified against the DNA. TRBV21-1 is tagged as a pseudogene. CDR3 length equals 17 residues. The CDR3 loop is CASSKRILAGRVYEQYF. The DNA of the CDR3 is TGTGCCAGCAGCAAAAGGATTTTAGCGGGACGAGTCTACGAGCAGTACTTC.

J is TRBJ1-1 and V is TRBV6-2 or TRBV6-3; 7 bases match TRBD1. The V segment lost 4 bases and the J segment 1 base; nucleotides outside the gene matches: 6. This CDR3 is built from 15 residues. CDR1 is MNHEY, CDR2 SVGEGT, per germline. In DNA, the CDR3 is TGTGCCAGCAGTTTCTTCGGGACAGAGAACACTGAAGCTTTCTTT. Translation: CASSFFGTENTEAFF.

A few counts support this clone. V gene TRBV27 combines with J gene TRBJ1-2, with D unresolved. Germline V gene sequence: CDR1 MNHEY, CDR2 SMNVEV (reference sequence). The ends were cut back, 4 bases at V and 8 bases at J, with 17 bases in the middle. The CDR3 spans 14 residues. Here the CDR3 DNA reads TGTGCCAGCAGTTACGGAAGATCAGAGGGCGGCTACACCTTC. This gives the protein CASSYGRSEGGYTF.